These 23 T cell receptor beta chains share one sample of origin, sequenced in a study of cytomegalovirus exposure and HLA in healthy donors. Researchers ran the PCR with 60 Vbeta and 13 Jbeta primers. The method was immunoSEQ multiplex PCR; TCRdb's version includes in-frame clones alone and lacks a portion of them. The repertoire holds around 130,000 clones, with roughly 70% as singletons. The sample was PBMCs. These receptors were collected from a woman between 35 and 50 years old in good health and CMV-seropositive.

The V call is TRBV29-1, the J call TRBJ1-2, with 11 positions matching TRBD1. CDR3 length: 15 amino acids. J was trimmed by 6 bases and V by 3 bases; bases with no gene match: 9. Germline V gene lookup returns CDR1 SQVTM and CDR2 ANQGSEA. This CDR3 is CSVELGQGAQDGYTF. CDR3 DNA sequence: TGCAGCGTTGAGCTTGGACAGGGGGCGCAGGATGGCTACACCTTC.

This clone was seen a handful of times. The chain joins TRBV11-2 to TRBJ1-2; no reliable D call. The CDR3 has 11 residues. The germline CDR1 and CDR2 sequences are SGHAT and FQNNGV. Trimming pared 8 bases from V and 2 bases from J, leaving 6 bases between. The DNA for the CDR3 is TGTGCCAGCGGAGTCAACTATGGCTACACCTTC. This codes for CASGVNYGYTF.

V usage is TRBV11-1 and J usage is TRBJ2-7; 8 bases fit TRBD1. V lost 4 bases to trimming and J lost 6 bases; unmatched junction nucleotides: 2. The CDR3 is made up of 12 amino acids. The germline CDR1 and CDR2 sequences are SGHAT and FQDESV (reference sequence). DNA for the CDR3: TGTGCCAGCAGCTCACAGGGGGGCGAGCAGTACTTC. This codes for CASSSQGGEQYF.

The CDR3 sequence is CAWSTTQYGYTF. The CDR3 region has the DNA TGTGCCTGGAGTACGACTCAATATGGCTACACCTTC. This rearrangement joins TRBV30 to TRBJ1-2; D not certain. The CDR3 spans 12 residues. The ends were cut back, 2 bases at V and 5 bases at J, with 9 bases in the middle. Germline CDR1 GTSNPN, CDR2 SVGIG (reference sequence).

This clone was recorded only once. The rearrangement links TRBV7-3 to TRBJ2-5; D is possibly TRBD1 (5 bases). The CDR3 is 12 residues long. From germline, CDR1 is SGHTA and CDR2 FQGTGA. The V gene lost 10 bases and the J gene lost 7 bases, with 16 bases spanning the gap. The CDR3 loop reads CATSEGQGTQYF. CDR3 DNA: TGTGCCACCTCGGAAGGTCAGGGGACCCAGTACTTC.

The chain carries TRBV11-3 and TRBJ2-7; 7 bases align to TRBD2. The V and J ends lost 1 base and 4 bases, in that order; junction bases with no gene match: 7. The CDR3 has 15 residues. CDR1 is SGHNT, CDR2 YENEEA, per germline. The CDR3 sequence: CASSLVRLAEYEQYF. The CDR3 region has the DNA TGTGCCAGCAGCTTAGTTCGCCTAGCGGAGTACGAGCAGTACTTC.

The rearrangement joins TRBV13 to TRBJ1-4, with 11 nucleotides matching TRBD1. This CDR3 contains 14 residues. Germline assignment: CDR1 PRHDT and CDR2 FYEKMQ (reference sequence). Losses at the gene ends were 4 bases for V and 10 bases for J; bases not matched to a gene: 5. CDR3 in amino acids: CASSSRTGGGKLFF. CDR3 nucleotides: TGTGCCAGCAGCTCGAGGACAGGGGGCGGAAAACTGTTTTTT.

This chain joins TRBV29-1 and TRBJ1-1, with D perhaps matching TRBD1 (5 bases). The CDR3 is made up of 13 amino acids. CDR1 is SQVTM and CDR2 is ANQGSEA in the germline V gene. Trimming removed 6 bases from V and 1 base from J, with 12 bases in between. The CDR3 DNA sequence: TGCAGCGTGGGGGGGAGGGCGAACACTGAAGCTTTCTTT. It specifies CSVGGRANTEAFF.

The count of this clone is one. V and J are TRBV11-2 and TRBJ1-1; D is unclear. CDR3 length: 15 amino acids. Germline CDR1 SGHAT, CDR2 FQNNGV. Deletions cut 1 base from V and 0 bases from J, with 9 bases between. The CDR3 here is CASSLATVMNTEAFF. The CDR3 DNA reads TGTGCCAGCAGCTTAGCCACAGTTATGAACACTGAAGCTTTCTTT.

The rearrangement links TRBV15 to TRBJ1-4; tentative D call: TRBD1 (5 bases). Germline V gene data show CDR1 as LNHNV and CDR2 as YYDKDF (reference sequence). V was clipped by 4 bases and J by 8 bases, with 11 bases between them. This CDR3 has 13 amino acids. CDR3 loop: CATSILAGEKLFF. In DNA form, the CDR3 reads TGTGCCACCAGCATTCTGGCAGGGGAAAAACTGTTTTTT.

The rearrangement uses TRBV2 and TRBJ2-5; 10 bases align to TRBD2. After removal of 9 bases from V and 2 bases from J, the junction contained 3 bases not matched to a gene. This CDR3 has 13 residues. In germline, CDR1 is SNHLY, CDR2 FYNNEI. The DNA for the CDR3 is TGTGCCAGTCCTAGCGGGGGTCAAGAGACCCAGTACTTC. It is translated as CASPSGGQETQYF. Full variable domain (missing parts from reference TRBV2 and TRBJ2-5): EPEVTQTPSHQVTQMGQEVILRCVPISNHLYFYWYRQILGQKVEFLVSFYNNEISEKSEIFDDQFSVERPDGSNFTLKIRSTKLEDSAMYFCASPSGGQETQYFGPGTRLLVL.

The V call is TRBV6-6, the J call TRBJ1-2; no clear D. Trimming took 7 bases from V and 8 from J, leaving 11 bases between them. Germline V gene data show CDR1 as MNHNY and CDR2 as SVGAGI (reference sequence). This CDR3 is built from 11 residues. DNA of the CDR3: TGTGCCAGCACCCAGACTGGGGGCTACACCTTC. Its translation: CASTQTGGYTF.

This chain connects TRBV6-6 to TRBJ2-7; 8 bases line up with TRBD2. The germline V gene encodes CDR1 MNHNY and CDR2 SVGAGI (reference sequence). The CDR3 consists of 16 residues. J lost 0 bases, V lost 8 bases, and 12 bases had no gene match. The CDR3, as DNA: TGTGCCAGCGCGCAAGCGGGAGCCCCAACCTCCTACGAGCAGTACTTC. Encoded protein: CASAQAGAPTSYEQYF.

The chain carries TRBV7-8 and TRBJ2-5; TRBD1 matches 7 bases. The J call is doubtful: the DNA matches TRBJ2-7 better. Germline CDR1 is SGHVS and CDR2 is FQNEAQ. There are 14 residues in the CDR3. Here the CDR3 reads CASSQQGTSYEQYF. The CDR3 DNA is TGTGCCAGCAGTCAACAGGGGACCTCCTACGAGCAGTACTTC.

The rearrangement joins TRBV19 to TRBJ1-2; 11 bases align to TRBD1. V shed 0 bases and J 4 bases; nucleotides not matched to a gene: 7. The germline V gene encodes CDR1 LNHDA and CDR2 SQIVND (reference sequence). The CDR3 contains 17 residues. CDR3 sequence: CASSIDGQGARGYGYTF. DNA of the CDR3: TGTGCCAGTAGTATAGACGGACAGGGGGCGCGGGGCTATGGCTACACCTTC.

The chain is built from TRBV5-6 and TRBJ2-5, with D perhaps matching TRBD1 (5 bases). CDR1 SGHDT and CDR2 YYEEEE come from the germline V gene. The ends were cut back, 0 bases at V and 5 bases at J, with 11 bases in the middle. CDR3 length: 14 residues. For the CDR3, the DNA is TGTGCCAGCAGCTTGGCAGGGCCCCGGGAGACCCAGTACTTC. It is translated as CASSLAGPRETQYF. Supplemented by reference TRBV5-6 and TRBJ2-5, the full variable domain reads DAGVTQSPTHLIKTRGQQVTLRCSPKSGHDTVSWYQQALGQGPQFIFQYYEEEERQRGNFPDRFSGHQFPNYSSELNVNALLLGDSALYLCASSLAGPRETQYFGPGTRLLVL.

The rearrangement joins TRBV7-3 to TRBJ1-2; 7 bases are shared with TRBD1. CDR3 size: 14 residues. The ends lost 5 bases at V and 7 bases at J; junction bases unmatched: 10. Germline V gives CDR1 SGHTA, CDR2 FQGTGA. The CDR3 DNA is TGTGCCAGCAGCCTATTGACAGGGTCCACTGGCTACACCTTC. It specifies CASSLLTGSTGYTF.

The rearrangement links TRBV4-2 to TRBJ2-3; possible D gene TRBD2, 6 bases. Germline V gives CDR1 LGHNA, CDR2 YNFKEQ. Trimming shortened V by 1 base and J by 1 base, and 6 bases separated the two germline ends. The CDR3 contains 14 residues. In nucleotides, the CDR3 is TGTGCCAGCAGCCAAGGGGGGGGCACAGATACGCAGTATTTT. Amino acid sequence: CASSQGGGTDTQYF.

The sample holds a few counts of this clone. The chain is built from TRBV6-4 and TRBJ2-2, with TRBD1 matching 7 bases. CDR3 length: 13 residues. The ends lost 5 bases at V and 5 bases at J; junction bases unmatched: 2. Germline-derived CDR1 and CDR2 are MRHNA and SNTAGT. This CDR3 reads CASSQTGTGELFF. The CDR3 DNA reads TGTGCCAGCAGTCAGACAGGGACCGGGGAGCTGTTTTTT.

This chain uses TRBV12-5 with TRBJ1-4, with 8 bases identical to TRBD1. V trimming: 6 bases; J trimming: 3 bases; junction bases outside the gene matches: 12. Germline assignment: CDR1 LGHNT and CDR2 FRNRAP. This CDR3 is 17 amino acids long. The DNA for the CDR3 is TGTGCTAGTGGCCAGGACAGGGAGAAGTCGCCTAATGAAAAACTGTTTTTT. Translated, it gives CASGQDREKSPNEKLFF.

The chain links TRBV4-1 to TRBJ1-1; TRBD1 aligns across 8 bases. The CDR3 is 15 amino acids. With V trimmed by 4 bases and J by 1 base, 5 bases remained unmatched. The germline gives CDR1 MGHRA, CDR2 YSYEKL. CDR3 nucleotides: TGCGCCAGCAGCCCAGGACAGGGACCGAACACTGAAGCTTTCTTT. Its translation: CASSPGQGPNTEAFF.

This sequence joins TRBV5-1 and TRBJ1-1; D call uncertain. The CDR3 runs 13 residues. Trimming removed 4 bases from V and 7 bases from J, with 14 bases in between. CDR1 is SGHRS and CDR2 is YFSETQ in the germline V gene. The CDR3 loop is CASSQGWANEAFF. The CDR3 DNA reads as TGCGCCAGCAGCCAAGGCTGGGCCAATGAAGCTTTCTTT.

This clone has just a few counts. The rearrangement uses TRBV13 and TRBJ2-5; D perhaps matches TRBD1 (6 bases). TRBJ2-7 explains the end of the DNA better; the J call may be wrong. This CDR3 contains 14 residues. Per germline, CDR1 PRHDT and CDR2 FYEKMQ (reference sequence). The CDR3 bases are TGTGCCAGCAGCTTAGACCGGACAGCCTACGAGCAGTACTTC. Protein: CASSLDRTAYEQYF.